This T cell receptor beta chain is from a study of T cell responses to AZD1222 COVID-19 vaccine. Study-wide results and limits: The peak T cell response came first, and repertoires were sampled only after it. Per reports, nearly half of all spike-specific TCRs target regions that are unmutated in variants. Donors in the cohort were predominantly white British and more often female, and clonal diversity was possibly underestimated. Only a handful of individuals given AZD1222 were seropositive at baseline.

The repertoire was sequenced with immunoSEQ multiplex PCR; TCRdb's copy has only in-frame clones and lacks some. This table has 150,000 to 200,000 clones, more than 80% appearing once. A note on this clone: As yet, its antigen is unknown.

Germline V lookup: CDR1 SQVTM, CDR2 ANQGSEA. The CDR3 covers 15 residues. The V end lost 6 bases, the J end lost 2 bases, and 19 bases lay between the germline ends. The V call is TRBV29-1, the J call TRBJ1-1, with D perhaps matching TRBD1 (5 bases). Sequenced here: peripheral blood, sampled 28 days after the second dose of the MenACWY control vaccine. The receptor was isolated from an adult who received the MenACWY meningococcal vaccine as a control. The CDR3 nucleotides read TGCAGCGTAGTGGTTTTTCGGGGGGGTAACACTGAAGCTTTCTTT. Translating gives CSVVVFRGGNTEAFF. Full variable domain (outside the CDR3, taken from reference TRBV29-1 and TRBJ1-1): SAVISQKPSRDICQRGTSLTIQCQVDSQVTMMFWYRQQPGQSLTLIATANQGSEATYESGFVIDKFPISRPNLTFSTLTVSNMSPEDSSIYLCSVVVFRGGNTEAFFGQGTRLTVV.